This TCR beta chain was captured by sequencing in a study of CD8 T cells in Susac syndrome. Study conclusions and caveats: As the study acknowledged, the number of individuals who were part of its TCR sequencing and HLA analysis was relatively small.

On this clonotype itself: Its matching antigen is unknown.

TCR beta sequencing covered blood CD8+ and CD4+ T cells. The RNA, roughly 0.45 to 1 ug, was put through reverse transcription using random hexamers. TCRdb reprocessed the immunoSEQ multiplex PCR reads via MiXCR and lists one record per CDR3 protein. Here the sample spans under 25,000 distinct CDR3 sequences, about 92% being singletons. The V gene end was trimmed by 6 bases and the J gene end by 1 base; junction bases not matched to a gene: 8. This CDR3 spans 16 amino acids. The germline V gene has CDR1 SQVTM and CDR2 ANQGSEA. Sequenced sample: CD8+ T cells from PBMCs. This receptor was taken from a human donor in good health. This chain links TRBV29-1 with TRBJ2-6; TRBD1 matches 8 bases. The CDR3 DNA is TGCAGCGTCGGACAGGGAATAGGGTCTGGGGCCAACGTCCTGACTTTC. This gives the protein CSVGQGIGSGANVLTF.